The rows below give T cell receptor beta chains drawn from one sample of a study of early T cells in non-severe SARS-CoV-2 infection. TCRdb re-called the 5' RACE reads with MiXCR, one entry per CDR3 protein. The data contain tens of thousands of distinct CDR3 sequences, roughly 3.9% of them singletons. Sequenced: whole blood. These receptors all stem from an adult who was a healthcare worker with PCR-confirmed SARS-CoV-2 infection or an uninfected control (not recorded which). Both conserved end residues are part of each CDR3. D genes are given only for firm matches. Clone size is shown for a subset of rows, as once, few, many or a class of expanded clone.

V gene: TRBV4-3
D gene: .
clone size: .
J gene: TRBJ2-2
CDR3 protein: CASSQAGQNTGELFF
CDR3 DNA: TGCGCCAGCAGCCAGGCGGGACAAAACACCGGGGAGCTGTTTTTT

V gene: TRBV10-1
D gene: .
clone size: few
J gene: TRBJ2-1
CDR3 protein: CASSVARVGDNEQFF
CDR3 DNA: TGCGCCAGCAGTGTCGCGAGGGTCGGTGACAATGAGCAGTTCTTC

V gene: TRBV6-6
D gene: .
clone size: many
J gene: TRBJ1-2
CDR3 protein: CASSYSSPPRCNF
CDR3 DNA: TGTGCCAGCAGTTACTCGTCACCCCCCCGGTGCAACTTC

V gene: TRBV24-1
D gene: .
clone size: many
J gene: TRBJ1-2
CDR3 protein: CATSSRDGNYGYTF
CDR3 DNA: TGTGCCACCAGTTCCCGGGACGGCAACTATGGCTACACCTTC

V gene: TRBV5-6
D gene: .
clone size: many
J gene: TRBJ1-1
CDR3 protein: CASSYRRGLFTEAFF
CDR3 DNA: TGTGCCAGCAGCTACCGTAGAGGGCTGTTTACTGAAGCTTTCTTT

V gene: TRBV7-9
D gene: TRBD2
clone size: few
J gene: TRBJ2-3
CDR3 protein: CASSWGGRTDTQYF
CDR3 DNA: TGTGCCAGCAGCTGGGGGGGTCGGACAGATACGCAGTATTTT

V gene: TRBV3-1
D gene: TRBD1
clone size: many
J gene: TRBJ1-4
CDR3 protein: CASSPSRQGRNEKLFF
CDR3 DNA: TGTGCCAGCAGCCCTTCCCGACAGGGGAGGAATGAAAAACTGTTTTTT

V gene: TRBV6-2/TRBV6-3
D gene: TRBD1
clone size: many
J gene: TRBJ1-1
CDR3 protein: CASSQARTGTKEAFF
CDR3 DNA: TGTGCCAGCAGCCAAGCCCGGACAGGGACGAAGGAAGCTTTCTTT

V gene: TRBV5-4
D gene: TRBD2
clone size: .
J gene: TRBJ2-1
CDR3 protein: CASSLPGEGQFF
CDR3 DNA: TGTGCCAGCAGCTTGCCGGGGGAGGGCCAGTTCTTC

V gene: TRBV29-1
D gene: .
clone size: .
J gene: TRBJ1-1
CDR3 protein: CSVLLPGGEAFF
CDR3 DNA: TGCAGCGTTCTCCTACCGGGGGGTGAAGCTTTCTTT

V gene: TRBV20-1
D gene: TRBD2
clone size: many
J gene: TRBJ2-7
CDR3 protein: CSAQAGAPGEQYF
CDR3 DNA: TGCAGTGCCCAAGCGGGAGCCCCGGGTGAGCAGTACTTC

V gene: TRBV20-1
D gene: .
clone size: many
J gene: TRBJ2-3
CDR3 protein: CSARDGGRGYTDTQYF
CDR3 DNA: TGCAGTGCTAGAGATGGAGGGCGGGGCTACACAGATACGCAGTATTTT

V gene: TRBV20-1
D gene: TRBD1
clone size: .
J gene: TRBJ2-1
CDR3 protein: CSAGDRAAYNEQFF
CDR3 DNA: TGCAGTGCTGGAGACAGGGCAGCCTACAATGAGCAGTTCTTC

V gene: TRBV4-2
D gene: TRBD2
clone size: many
J gene: TRBJ2-1
CDR3 protein: CASSHRASGTYNEQFF
CDR3 DNA: TGTGCCAGCAGCCACCGGGCTAGCGGGACCTACAATGAGCAGTTCTTC

V gene: TRBV5-1
D gene: TRBD1
clone size: many
J gene: TRBJ2-3
CDR3 protein: CASSSGTGDMGTQYF
CDR3 DNA: TGCGCCAGCAGCTCCGGGACAGGGGATATGGGTACGCAGTATTTT

V gene: TRBV28
D gene: .
clone size: many
J gene: TRBJ1-1
CDR3 protein: CASTLWGGDTEAFF
CDR3 DNA: TGTGCCAGCACCCTGTGGGGAGGGGACACTGAAGCTTTCTTT

V gene: TRBV18
D gene: .
clone size: many
J gene: TRBJ2-7
CDR3 protein: CASSPKGHEQYF
CDR3 DNA: TGTGCCAGCTCACCAAAGGGCCACGAGCAGTACTTC